The 18 T cell receptor beta chains below come from one sample, sequenced in a study of graft-versus-host responses after intestinal transplantation. No antigen is known for these receptors. Produced via immunoSEQ multiplex PCR; TCRdb's table is partial and in-frame only. The repertoire has 85,000 to 100,000 clones, about nine tenths of them found once; the top ten carry about 0.073%. The source was unstimulated CD8+ T cells sorted from spleen or lymph node cells, collected before transplant. The source is a human donor who was the organ donor for an intestinal transplant.

The CDR3 here is CASSLGRNTEAFF. The CDR3 nucleotides read TGTGCCAGCAGCTTGGGTCGGAACACTGAAGCTTTCTTT. V is TRBV5-8 and J is TRBJ1-1; D ambiguous. This CDR3 is built from 13 residues. V shed 0 bases and J shed 1 base, with 4 bases lying between them. Germline CDR1 SGHTS, CDR2 YDEGEE.

The chain uses TRBV5-1 and TRBJ2-7; D is possibly TRBD2 (6 bases). V was cut by 4 bases and J by 4 bases, with 15 bases left in between. CDR1 SGHRS and CDR2 YFSETQ come from the germline V gene. The CDR3 loop spans 14 amino acids. The CDR3 reads CASSDVGGWYEQYF. DNA for the CDR3: TGCGCCAGCAGCGACGTTGGGGGGTGGTACGAGCAGTACTTC.

The V gene is TRBV6-1, the J gene TRBJ2-1; TRBD1 agrees at 7 bases. J gave up 8 bases and V 1 base, and 8 bases lay outside the gene matches. The CDR3 is made up of 15 amino acids. Looked up from germline, CDR1 is MNHNS and CDR2 is SASEGT. CDR3 DNA sequence: TGTGCCAGCAGTGAAGACTCAGGGGGAATCGATGAGCAGTTCTTC. Translated, it gives CASSEDSGGIDEQFF.

V usage is TRBV28 and J usage is TRBJ2-5; D unresolved. Matching the DNA end better, TRBJ2-7 makes the J call doubtful. Looked up from germline, CDR1 is MDHEN and CDR2 is SYDVKM. The CDR3 is 10 amino acids. CDR3 amino acids: CASSLHEQYF. CDR3 in DNA: TGTGCCAGCAGTTTGCACGAGCAGTACTTC.

This clone was counted once. The V call is TRBV28, the J call TRBJ2-7; unclear D gene. This CDR3 region has 10 residues. Germline CDR1 and CDR2: MDHEN and SYDVKM. Trimming stripped 3 bases from V and 5 bases from J, with 2 bases between. The CDR3 sequence is CASSFNEQYF. DNA of the CDR3: TGTGCCAGCAGTTTTAACGAGCAGTACTTC.

This clone was detected only once. The rearrangement uses TRBV5-1 and TRBJ2-1, with TRBD2 matching 9 bases. J was trimmed by 4 bases and V by 6 bases; bases with no gene match: 8. Germline CDR1 is SGHRS and CDR2 is YFSETQ. The length of the CDR3 is 15 residues. CDR3 coding DNA: TGCGCCAGCACCTCCGGGACTAGCCCTTACAATGAGCAGTTCTTC. Translated, it gives CASTSGTSPYNEQFF.

The gene calls are TRBV4-2 and TRBJ1-5, with D tentatively TRBD1 (5 bases). The V gene lost 0 bases and the J gene lost 6 bases, with 9 bases spanning the gap. The CDR3 totals 14 residues. The germline V gene encodes CDR1 LGHNA and CDR2 YNFKEQ. Here the CDR3 reads CASSQELGGQPQHF. The CDR3 DNA follows: TGTGCCAGCAGCCAAGAGCTGGGGGGTCAGCCCCAGCATTTT.

This chain joins TRBV6-6 and TRBJ2-3, with D perhaps matching TRBD2 (6 bases). There are 15 residues in the CDR3. Trimming stripped 4 bases from V and 0 bases from J, with 11 bases between. Germline V lookup: CDR1 MNHNY, CDR2 SVGAGI (reference sequence). Here the CDR3 reads CASSLWGGSTDTQYF. CDR3 nucleotide sequence: TGTGCCAGCAGTTTGTGGGGAGGAAGCACAGATACGCAGTATTTT.

The chain combines TRBV5-1 with TRBJ2-5, with 7 bases identical to TRBD2. The CDR3 loop spans 15 amino acids. Germline assignment: CDR1 SGHRS and CDR2 YFSETQ. V was clipped by 5 bases and J by 4 bases; unmatched bases: 11. The chain's CDR3 is CASRDGGLVGETQYF. DNA for the CDR3: TGCGCCAGCAGAGACGGCGGACTAGTCGGAGAGACCCAGTACTTC.

The gene calls are TRBV28 and TRBJ1-5; D is undetermined. Trimming cost V 3 bases and J 0 bases, with 6 bases left between them. The CDR3 consists of 14 residues. Germline V gives CDR1 MDHEN, CDR2 SYDVKM. CDR3 nucleotides: TGTGCCAGCAGTTTGGCATATAGCAATCAGCCCCAGCATTTT. Its translation: CASSLAYSNQPQHF.

This chain joins TRBV7-6 and TRBJ1-5; 11 positions agree with TRBD1. Germline V gives CDR1 SGHVS, CDR2 FNYEAQ. CDR3 length equals 16 residues. The V and J ends lost 5 bases and 0 bases, in that order; junction bases with no gene match: 3. The CDR3 coding sequence is TGTGCCAGCAGCGCCGGGACAGGGGGTAGCAATCAGCCCCAGCATTTT. Translating it yields CASSAGTGGSNQPQHF.

The J gene is TRBJ2-5, the V gene TRBV9; D possibly corresponds to TRBD1 (7 bases). Germline lookup yields CDR1 SGDLS and CDR2 YYNGEE. V gave up 0 bases and J gave up 5 bases, with 11 bases separating them. This CDR3 is 14 amino acids long. CDR3 coding DNA: TGTGCCAGCAGCGTAGCTGCAGGGGGGGAGACCCAGTACTTC. It codes for CASSVAAGGETQYF.

V is TRBV27 and J is TRBJ1-6, with D possibly matching TRBD1 (5 bases). Germline assignment: CDR1 MNHEY and CDR2 SMNVEV (reference sequence). The V end was cut by 1 base, the J end by 9 bases, with 16 bases between. The CDR3 length is 16 residues. The CDR3 loop reads CASSLYWQGFASPLHF. The CDR3 DNA follows: TGTGCCAGCAGTTTATATTGGCAGGGATTCGCTTCACCCCTCCACTTT.

The chain uses TRBV4-2 and TRBJ2-3; D is undetermined. Between the trimmed V and J ends, which lost 2 bases and 0 bases, there was a span of 6 bases. Germline lookup yields CDR1 LGHNA and CDR2 YNFKEQ. The length of the CDR3 is 14 residues. The CDR3 reads CASSQYLSTDTQYF. The CDR3 bases are TGTGCCAGCAGCCAATATCTGAGCACAGATACGCAGTATTTT.

The chain uses TRBV16 and TRBJ1-2; 7 bases are shared with TRBD1. Germline trimming cut 2 bases from V and 4 bases from J; bases unmatched to any gene: 7. CDR1 is KGHSY and CDR2 is FQNENV in the germline V gene. This CDR3 has 15 residues. CDR3 sequence: CASSQNLGDSYGYTF. The CDR3 coding sequence is TGTGCCAGCAGCCAAAATCTCGGGGACAGCTATGGCTACACCTTC.

This clone was seen only a few times. The chain couples TRBV4-1 to TRBJ1-2; the match to TRBD1 covers 9 bases. With 2 bases clipped from V and 4 bases from J, the junction kept 5 bases outside the gene matches. The CDR3 length is 15 residues. The germline CDR1 and CDR2 sequences are MGHRA and YSYEKL. As DNA, the CDR3 is TGCGCCAGCAGCCAAACGGGACAGGGAGGCTATGGCTACACCTTC. The encoded protein is CASSQTGQGGYGYTF.

The genes are TRBV6-5 and TRBJ1-3; D gene ambiguous. This CDR3 has 16 amino acids. Germline V lookup: CDR1 MNHEY, CDR2 SVGAGI. V lost 1 base, J lost 0 bases, and 10 bases lay in between. The CDR3 reads CASSYFGGGSGNTIYF. The DNA for the CDR3 is TGTGCCAGCAGTTACTTTGGCGGCGGCTCTGGAAACACCATATATTTT.

The chain recombines TRBV28 with TRBJ2-7; no firm D call. Trimming removed 3 bases from V and 0 bases from J, with 6 bases in between. CDR1 is MDHEN and CDR2 is SYDVKM in the germline V gene. The CDR3 length is 13 residues. CDR3: CASSLQDSYEQYF. The CDR3 DNA is TGTGCCAGCAGTTTGCAGGACTCCTACGAGCAGTACTTC.